These T cell receptor beta chains were read from a single sample in a study of blood T cell repertoires in COVID-19. Profiling relied on immunoSEQ multiplex PCR, and the TCRdb table lists in-frame clones only, not all of them. The table has 200,000 to 250,000 clones, about 86% seen once; the top ten hold approximately 2.9%. Sequencing was carried out using peripheral blood. Receptor source: a woman in her thirties who had recovered from COVID-19. Each CDR3 is given with its conserved first and last residue. D genes are given only for firm matches. Size is stated for part of the rows, as once, few or many counts, or as a class when the clone is expanded.

- TRBJ1-4 TRBV30 - TGTGCCTGGAGTGTAAGGGGTATTAATGAAAAACTGTTTTTT CAWSVRGINEKLFF
TRBD2 TRBJ2-7 TRBV6-1 few TGTGCCAGCAGTGAAGACGGGAGGGTAAACGAGCAGTACTTC CASSEDGRVNEQYF
TRBD1 TRBJ1-1 TRBV30 - TGTGCCTGGACGTCAGGGGGCCCTGAAGCTTTCTTT CAWTSGGPEAFF
- TRBJ2-5 TRBV7-9 - TGTGCCAGCAGCATCACTAGCACAGAGACCCAGTACTTC CASSITSTETQYF
TRBD1 TRBJ2-1 TRBV19 - TGTGCCAGTAGTCATGGGACAGGATTATACAATGAGCAGTTCTTC CASSHGTGLYNEQFF
TRBD1 TRBJ1-4 TRBV6-5 - TGTGCCAGCAGGACAGGGGGCTCCCCCGGGGAACTGTTTTTT CASRTGGSPGELFF
- TRBJ2-1 TRBV14 - TGTGCCAGCAGCCAAATACTCGGGGAGATCTATGATGAGCAGTTCTTC CASSQILGEIYDEQFF
- TRBJ2-7 TRBV28 - TGTGCCAGCTGTGCCGCGGGGGAGCAGTACTTC CASCAAGEQYF
- TRBJ2-1 TRBV6-5 once TGTGCCAGCAGGGACAAATACAATGAGCAGTTCTTC CASRDKYNEQFF
TRBD2 TRBJ2-7 TRBV18 - TGTGCCAGCTCATTCACTTTAGCGGGAGATGCCTACGAGCAGTACTTC CASSFTLAGDAYEQYF
TRBD1 TRBJ1-3 TRBV18 few TGTGCCAGCTCACCAGTCTTTCCGGGACAGGGCTCTGGAAACACCATATATTTT CASSPVFPGQGSGNTIYF
TRBD1 TRBJ1-2 TRBV5-1 - TGCGCCAGCAGCTTGGGCGGGACAGGGACCGGCTACACCTTC CASSLGGTGTGYTF
- TRBJ1-5 TRBV6-5 once TGTGCCAGCAGTTACTCGCGGGGTGGGGAGCCCCAGCATTTT CASSYSRGGEPQHF
- TRBJ2-6 TRBV5-1 - TGCGCCAGCAGGGAAGCAGGGGCCGGGGCCAACGTCCTGACTTTC CASREAGAGANVLTF
TRBD2 TRBJ2-2 TRBV7-3 - TGTGCCAGCAAGCGGGACCATATAGTAACCGGGGAGCTGTTTTTT CASKRDHIVTGELFF
- TRBJ2-7 TRBV6-5 - TGTGCCAGCAGTTTTGGGCAGGGGGGTCCCGGTTACGAGCAGTACTTC CASSFGQGGPGYEQYF
- TRBJ2-5 TRBV4-1 - TGCGCCAGCAGCCAAGCGGGAGAGGGAGAGACCCAGTACTTC CASSQAGEGETQYF
- TRBJ1-1 TRBV30 - TGTGCCTGGAGTGTACAGGGAAACACTGAAGCTTTCTTT CAWSVQGNTEAFF
- TRBJ1-3 TRBV5-1 - TGCGCCAGCAGCTTGGGAGGCTCTGGAAACACCATATATTTT CASSLGGSGNTIYF
- TRBJ2-6 TRBV7-2 - TGTGCCAGCAGCTTACTCCCTAGCCCTCTCGGGGCCAACGTCCTGACTTTC CASSLLPSPLGANVLTF
- TRBJ1-1 TRBV2 - TGTGCCAGCACTCTGGACGGGGTCACTGAAGCTTTCTTT CASTLDGVTEAFF
TRBD1 TRBJ2-6 TRBV5-1 - TGCGCCAGCAGTACGGACAGGGAGGGGGCCAACGTCCTGACTTTC CASSTDREGANVLTF
- TRBJ2-1 TRBV21-1 - TGTGCCAGCAGCAAAGAAAGGGGACTAGCGGGAGGAGAGGGTGAGCAGTTCTTC CASSKERGLAGGEGEQFF
TRBD2 TRBJ2-1 TRBV29-1 - TGCAGCGTTCAGCGGGAGTGGGGCAATGAGCAGTTCTTC CSVQREWGNEQFF
TRBD1 TRBJ1-1 TRBV30 few TGTGCCTGGAGTGTATGGGGACAGGGTATGAACACTGAAGCTTTCTTT CAWSVWGQGMNTEAFF
TRBD1 TRBJ1-1 TRBV18 - TGTGCCAGCTCCAGGACTGGGACAGGGTACACTGAAGCTTTCTTT CASSRTGTGYTEAFF